This T cell receptor beta chain was identified in a study of regulatory T cells in long-lasting Graves disease. Regarding the study as a whole: Possibly, accuracy suffered from the small sample size. The study found TRBV28, TRBJ1-2 and TRBJ2-5 favored in persistent disease.

Building the TCR beta libraries relied on iRepertoire HTBI primers, and CDR3 regions underwent Arm-PCR. TCRdb reanalysed the multiplex PCR reads using MiXCR and keeps one entry per CDR3 protein. The table has 360,000 or so distinct CDR3 sequences, 20% to 25% seen once. Germline V gives CDR1 SEHNR, CDR2 FQNEAQ (reference sequence). This CDR3 has 15 amino acids. Trimming cost V 3 bases and J 3 bases, with 14 bases left between them. Notes on this clonotype: The antigen is unknown.

The time point here: persistent/refractory GD, antithyroid drugs over 5 years with positive TRAb. PBMC RNA served as the TCR library source. It was by American Thyroid Association guidelines that Graves' disease was diagnosed. The patients included were those that came from an endocrinology department in Xi'an, China. The chain couples TRBV7-9 to TRBJ1-1, with D possibly matching TRBD1 (5 bases). This clonotype originated in a woman aged 40-49 years with Graves disease. The specimen comprised peripheral blood mononuclear cells (PBMCs), sampled when the disease was refractory, from a patient treated with antithyroid drugs. Here the CDR3 reads CASSFVGGLDTEAFF. The DNA of the CDR3 is TGTGCCAGCAGCTTTGTGGGGGGATTGGACACTGAAGCTTTCTTT. The complete variable domain, with remaining parts taken from reference TRBV7-9 and TRBJ1-1, reads DTGVSQNPRHKITKRGQNVTFRCDPISEHNRLYWYRQTLGQGPEFLTYFQNEAQLEKSRLLSDRFSAERPKGSFSTLEIQRTEQGDSAMYLCASSFVGGLDTEAFFGQGTRLTVV.